This note documents a single T cell receptor beta chain sequence. TCRdb's table, derived via immunoSEQ multiplex PCR, lists solely in-frame clones and lacks some. This table has tens of thousands of clones, just over 90% appearing once. The data derive from a study of OX40 agonist ivuxolimab in advanced cancers. Trimming cost V 6 bases and J 5 bases, with 17 bases left between them. Per germline, CDR1 WSHSY and CDR2 SAAADI. The CDR3 length is 15 residues. The TCR was taken from an adult with an advanced solid tumor such as melanoma, head and neck, liver or kidney cancer. J is TRBJ2-1 and V is TRBV10-2, with D possibly matching TRBD1 (5 bases). The input for sequencing was CD4+ or CD8+ T cells sorted from blood, taken in a trial of the OX40 agonist ivuxolimab. CDR3 in DNA: TGCGCCAGCAGCGGAGAGCAGGGCCGAAACAATGAGCAGTTCTTC. Its protein product is CASSGEQGRNNEQFF.